A selection of T cell receptor beta chains follows, all from one sample in a study of T cells in Graves' hyperthyroidism and ophthalmopathy. One entry per CDR3 protein results from TCRdb running MiXCR on the multiplex PCR reads. The sample shows around 360,000 distinct CDR3 sequences, roughly 15% of them seen only once. The material sequenced was blood. The receptors originated from a woman aged 60-75 years with Graves' ophthalmopathy. The CDR3 runs from the conserved cysteine through the conserved F or W. D genes are given only for firm matches. Clone size appears in some rows only: once, few, many, or a class for an expanded clone.

V gene	clone size	J gene	D gene	CDR3 DNA	CDR3 protein
TRBV28	many	TRBJ2-3	-	TGTGCCAGCAGTCTCCCCCAGGACAGAGGGAGCACAGATACGCAGTATTTT	CASSLPQDRGSTDTQYF
TRBV28	many	TRBJ2-1	TRBD2	TGTGCCAGCAGTGAGACTAGCGGGAGACCCAAGTCCTACAATGAGCAGTTCTTC	CASSETSGRPKSYNEQFF
TRBV7-3	many	TRBJ1-2	TRBD1	TGTGCCAGCAGCTTGGGACAGGGGGCCAATGAGGGCTACACCTTC	CASSLGQGANEGYTF
TRBV20-1	few	TRBJ2-7	TRBD2	TGCAGTGCCGGACTAGCGGGAGACGAGCAGTACTTC	CSAGLAGDEQYF
TRBV20-1	many	TRBJ2-7	-	TGCAGTGCTAGAGAGGTTGCCTACGAGCAGTACTTC	CSAREVAYEQYF
TRBV5-7	many	TRBJ2-3	TRBD1	TGTGCCAGCAGCGGGACAGGCCGTACTAGCACAGATACGCAGTATTTT	CASSGTGRTSTDTQYF
TRBV18	many	TRBJ1-4	-	TGTGCCAGCTCACCTGGGAATGAAAAACTGTTTTTT	CASSPGNEKLFF
TRBV6-5	-	TRBJ2-1	TRBD2	TGTGCCAGCAGTTACTCAAGACTAGCGGGTGAGCAGTTCTTC	CASSYSRLAGEQFF
TRBV20-1	many	TRBJ2-4	TRBD2	TGCAGTGCTAGTTTGCTAGCGGGAGGTTGGGGAAACATTCAGTACTTC	CSASLLAGGWGNIQYF
TRBV7-2	many	TRBJ2-7	-	TGTGCCAGCAGCTTGTCGCGGGACTCCTACGAGCAGTACTTC	CASSLSRDSYEQYF
TRBV28	many	TRBJ1-5	TRBD1	TGTGCCAGCAGTTCAGTACAGGGGCTAAATCAGCCCCAGCATTTT	CASSSVQGLNQPQHF
TRBV28	many	TRBJ2-1	TRBD1	TGTGCCAGCACTTACCAACGGACAGGGAGAGGGAATGAGCAGTTCTTC	CASTYQRTGRGNEQFF
TRBV6-4	few	TRBJ2-2	TRBD2	TGTGCCAGCAGTGACTGGACTAGCGGGAGTCGCGGGGAGCTGTTTTTT	CASSDWTSGSRGELFF
TRBV19	few	TRBJ1-5	-	TGTGCCAGTAGTCCGGACCGCGCTGGACCCCAGCATTTT	CASSPDRAGPQHF
TRBV2	many	TRBJ2-7	-	TGTGCCAGTAAAAGGGACTTTGCCTACGAGCAGTACTTC	CASKRDFAYEQYF
TRBV18	many	TRBJ1-5	-	TGTGCCAGCTCATACGTAACGGACAATCAGCCCCAGCATTTT	CASSYVTDNQPQHF
TRBV18	-	TRBJ1-1	-	TGTGCCAGCTCACTCCTTACCAGGATGAACACTGAAGCTTTCTTT	CASSLLTRMNTEAFF
TRBV7-3	many	TRBJ2-3	-	TGTGCCAGCAGCTTAACCTCAGACAGTTCGAGGCAGTATTTT	CASSLTSDSSRQYF
TRBV15	-	TRBJ2-1	-	TGTGCCACCAGCAGAGGACTCAGCTCCTACAATGAGCAGTTCTTC	CATSRGLSSYNEQFF
TRBV5-8	many	TRBJ2-2	TRBD2	TGTGCCAGCAGCTTGCCGAGCGGGAGGGACACCGGGGAGCTGTTTTTT	CASSLPSGRDTGELFF
TRBV11-2	many	TRBJ2-3	TRBD2	TGTGCCAGCAGCCCCTGGACTAGCGGGAGCACAGATACGCAGTATTTT	CASSPWTSGSTDTQYF
TRBV27	many	TRBJ2-1	-	TGTGCCAGCAGTTTTAGGGATGACAATGAGCAGTTCTTC	CASSFRDDNEQFF
TRBV9	few	TRBJ2-1	TRBD2	TGTGCCAGCAGCGAGGGGACTAGCGGAAACAATGAGCAGTTCTTC	CASSEGTSGNNEQFF
TRBV30	many	TRBJ2-3	-	TGTGCCTGGAGTGCAGGGCTAGATACGCAGTATTTT	CAWSAGLDTQYF
TRBV7-6	few	TRBJ2-1	-	TGTGCCAGCAGCTTTCAGGGGCCGGTCAATGAGCAGTTCTTC	CASSFQGPVNEQFF
TRBV18	many	TRBJ2-5	-	TGTGCCAGCTCACCGTTCCTAGAGGGGGAGACCCAGTACTTC	CASSPFLEGETQYF
TRBV18	-	TRBJ2-1	TRBD2	TGTGCCAGCTCACCGGGTATTAGCGGGACGTACAATGAGCAGTTCTTC	CASSPGISGTYNEQFF
TRBV28	few	TRBJ1-1	TRBD1	TGTGCCACTCGAACAGGGGGCTGGACTGAAGCTTTCTTT	CATRTGGWTEAFF
TRBV12-3/TRBV12-4	few	TRBJ1-1	-	TGTGCCAGCAGTTTTCGGGGGCTGACATACACTGAAGCTTTCTTT	CASSFRGLTYTEAFF
TRBV3-1	many	TRBJ1-2	-	TGTGCCAGCAGCCAAGTTGGTCCAAACTATGGCTACACCTTC	CASSQVGPNYGYTF
TRBV3-1	many	TRBJ2-2	TRBD2	TGTGCCAGCAGCCAAGAGAGGACTAGCTTCACCGGGGAGCTGTTTTTT	CASSQERTSFTGELFF
TRBV4-1	few	TRBJ2-7	-	TGCGCCAGCAGCCATAGCGGCGTCTACGAGCAGTACTTC	CASSHSGVYEQYF